This entry concerns a single T cell receptor (beta chain). Its antigen is still unknown. Clones were sequenced by immunoSEQ multiplex PCR, and TCRdb holds only the in-frame ones, with some missing. The sample lists about 100,000 clones; around 90% were seen once. CDR3 size: 15 residues. V dropped 5 bases and J dropped 8; count of bases not matched to a gene: 13. CDR1 and CDR2 from the germline V gene are SGHNT and YENEEA. These data are taken from a study of identifying expanded T cells in peripheral blood. Whole-study results and caveats: Clone count variance between approximately 2-week samples rose with total template count.

The chain couples TRBV11-3 to TRBJ1-1, with TRBD1 matching over 8 bases. This TCR was recovered from a person aged 18 to 75 in good health. Sequences were obtained from blood. The CDR3 reads CASSPGALQGEEAFF. The DNA of the CDR3 is TGTGCCAGCAGCCCGGGGGCCTTACAGGGGGAGGAAGCTTTCTTT.